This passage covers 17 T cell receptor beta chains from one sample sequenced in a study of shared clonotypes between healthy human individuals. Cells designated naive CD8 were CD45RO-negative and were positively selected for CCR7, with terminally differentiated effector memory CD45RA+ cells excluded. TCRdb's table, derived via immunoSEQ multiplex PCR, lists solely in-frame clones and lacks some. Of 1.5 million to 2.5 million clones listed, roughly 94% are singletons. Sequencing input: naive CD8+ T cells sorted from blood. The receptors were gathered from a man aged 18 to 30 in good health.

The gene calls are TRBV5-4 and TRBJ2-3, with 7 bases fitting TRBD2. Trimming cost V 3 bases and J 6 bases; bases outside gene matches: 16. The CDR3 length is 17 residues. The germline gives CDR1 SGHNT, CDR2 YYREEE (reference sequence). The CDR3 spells CASSSPGGFGEADTQYF. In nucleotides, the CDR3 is TGTGCCAGCAGCTCCCCCGGGGGGTTCGGTGAAGCGGATACGCAGTATTTT.

CDR3 in DNA: TGCGCCAGCAGCGAAGGAGACAGGGCTAATGAGCAGTTCTTC. This translates into CASSEGDRANEQFF. This chain uses TRBV10-1 with TRBJ2-1; 7 nucleotides line up with TRBD1. The CDR3 is made up of 14 amino acids. V gave up 6 bases and J gave up 7 bases; unmatched junction bases: 9. Germline V gene data show CDR1 as WNHNN and CDR2 as SYGVQD (reference sequence).

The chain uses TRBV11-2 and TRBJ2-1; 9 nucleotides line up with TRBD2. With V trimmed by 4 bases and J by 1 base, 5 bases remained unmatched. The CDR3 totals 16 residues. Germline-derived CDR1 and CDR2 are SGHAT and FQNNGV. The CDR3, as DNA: TGTGCCAGCAGCTCCGGTCTAGCGGGATCCTACAATGAGCAGTTCTTC. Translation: CASSSGLAGSYNEQFF.

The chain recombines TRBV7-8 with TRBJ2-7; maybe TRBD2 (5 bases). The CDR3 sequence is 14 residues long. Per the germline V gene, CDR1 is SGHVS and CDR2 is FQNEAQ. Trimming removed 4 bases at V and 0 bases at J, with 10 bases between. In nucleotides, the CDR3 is TGTGCCAGCAGCTCGGACTTGCTCTCCTACGAGCAGTACTTC. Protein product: CASSSDLLSYEQYF.

The CDR3 DNA follows: TGTGCCAGCAGCTCGAGGGATGTCTACGAGCAGTACTTC. The encoded protein is CASSSRDVYEQYF. The chain joins TRBV5-4 to TRBJ2-7; the D gene is possibly TRBD2 (5 bases). There are 13 residues in the CDR3. The V end lost 3 bases, the J end lost 3 bases, and 10 bases lay between the germline ends. CDR1 and CDR2 from the germline V gene are SGHNT and YYREEE (reference sequence).

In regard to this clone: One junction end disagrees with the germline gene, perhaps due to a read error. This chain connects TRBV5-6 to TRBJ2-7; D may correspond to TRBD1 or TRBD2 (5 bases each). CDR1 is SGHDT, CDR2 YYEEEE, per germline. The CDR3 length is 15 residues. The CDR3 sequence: CANSFPGTVPNEQYF. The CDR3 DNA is TGTGCCAACAGCTTCCCTGGGACCGTTCCCAACGAGCAGTACTTC. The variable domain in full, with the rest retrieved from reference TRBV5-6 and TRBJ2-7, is DAGVTQSPTHLIKTRGQQVTLRCSPKSGHDTVSWYQQALGQGPQFIFQYYEEEERQRGNFPDRFSGHQFPNYSSELNVNALLLGDSALYLCANSFPGTVPNEQYFGPGTRLTVT.

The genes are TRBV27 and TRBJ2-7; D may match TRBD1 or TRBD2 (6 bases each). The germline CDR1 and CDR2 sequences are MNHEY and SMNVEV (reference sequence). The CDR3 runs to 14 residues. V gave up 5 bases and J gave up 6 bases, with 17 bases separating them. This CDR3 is CASSPGAGGVEQYF. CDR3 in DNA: TGTGCCAGCAGTCCGGGGGCTGGAGGGGTCGAGCAGTACTTC.

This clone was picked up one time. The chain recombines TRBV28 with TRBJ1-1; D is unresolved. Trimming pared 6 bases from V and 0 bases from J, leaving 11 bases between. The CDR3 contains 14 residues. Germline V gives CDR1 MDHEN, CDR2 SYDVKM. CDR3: CASRDTVMNTEAFF. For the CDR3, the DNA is TGTGCCAGCAGAGACACGGTAATGAACACTGAAGCTTTCTTT.

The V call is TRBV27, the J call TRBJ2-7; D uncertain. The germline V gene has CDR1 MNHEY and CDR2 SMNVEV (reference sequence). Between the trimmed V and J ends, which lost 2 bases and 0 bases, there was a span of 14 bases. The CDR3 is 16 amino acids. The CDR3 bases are TGTGCCAGCAGTTTACAAACAGTTTCGCCCTCCTACGAGCAGTACTTC. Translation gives CASSLQTVSPSYEQYF.

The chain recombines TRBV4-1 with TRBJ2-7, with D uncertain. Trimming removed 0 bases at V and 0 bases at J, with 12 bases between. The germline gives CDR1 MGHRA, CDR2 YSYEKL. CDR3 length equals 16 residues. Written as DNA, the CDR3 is TGCGCCAGCAGCCAAGAAGCAGGTTGGGACTCCTACGAGCAGTACTTC. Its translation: CASSQEAGWDSYEQYF.

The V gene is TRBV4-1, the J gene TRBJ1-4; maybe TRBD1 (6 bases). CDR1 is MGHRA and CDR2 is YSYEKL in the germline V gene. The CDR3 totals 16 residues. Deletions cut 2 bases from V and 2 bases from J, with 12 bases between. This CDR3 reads CASSQRQGITNEKLFF. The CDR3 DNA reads TGCGCCAGCAGCCAAAGGCAGGGGATTACTAATGAAAAACTGTTTTTT.

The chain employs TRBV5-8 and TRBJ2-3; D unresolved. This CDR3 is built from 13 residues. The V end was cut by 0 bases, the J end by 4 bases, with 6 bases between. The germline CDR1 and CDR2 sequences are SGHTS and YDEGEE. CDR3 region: CASSLESADTQYF. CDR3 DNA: TGTGCCAGCAGCTTGGAGTCCGCAGATACGCAGTATTTT.

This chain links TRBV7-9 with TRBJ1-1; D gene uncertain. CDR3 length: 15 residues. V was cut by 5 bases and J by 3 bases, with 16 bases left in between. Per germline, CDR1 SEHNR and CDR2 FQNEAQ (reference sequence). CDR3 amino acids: CASSAHTEGYTEAFF. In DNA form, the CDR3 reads TGTGCCAGCAGCGCGCACACGGAAGGATACACTGAAGCTTTCTTT.

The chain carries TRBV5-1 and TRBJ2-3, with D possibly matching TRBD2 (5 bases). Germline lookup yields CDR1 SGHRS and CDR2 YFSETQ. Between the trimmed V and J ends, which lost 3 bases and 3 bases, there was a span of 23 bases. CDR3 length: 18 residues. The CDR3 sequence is CASSSLGPSPTTTDTQYF. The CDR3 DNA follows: TGCGCCAGCAGCTCCCTAGGGCCTTCCCCGACTACGACAGATACGCAGTATTTT. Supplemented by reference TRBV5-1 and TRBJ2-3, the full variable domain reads KAGVTQTPRYLIKTRGQQVTLSCSPISGHRSVSWYQQTPGQGLQFLFEYFSETQRNKGNFPGRFSGRQFSNSRSEMNVSTLELGDSALYLCASSSLGPSPTTTDTQYFGPGTRLTVL.

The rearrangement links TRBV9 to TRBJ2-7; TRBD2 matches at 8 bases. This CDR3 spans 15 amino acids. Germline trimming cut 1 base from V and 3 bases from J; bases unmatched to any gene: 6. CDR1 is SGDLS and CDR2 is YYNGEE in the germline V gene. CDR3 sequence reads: CASSVYGLAGYEQYF. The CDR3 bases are TGTGCCAGCAGCGTATACGGACTAGCAGGCTACGAGCAGTACTTC.

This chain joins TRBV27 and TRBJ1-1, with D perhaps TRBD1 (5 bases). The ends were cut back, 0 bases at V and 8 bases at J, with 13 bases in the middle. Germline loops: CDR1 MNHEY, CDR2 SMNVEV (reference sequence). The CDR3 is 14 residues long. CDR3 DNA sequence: TGTGCCAGCAGTTTATCGATAACAGGTCCAGAAGCTTTCTTT. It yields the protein CASSLSITGPEAFF.

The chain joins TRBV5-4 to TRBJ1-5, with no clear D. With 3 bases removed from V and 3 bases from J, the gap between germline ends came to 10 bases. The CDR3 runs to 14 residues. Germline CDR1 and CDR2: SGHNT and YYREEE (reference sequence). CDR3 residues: CASSSWRNNQPQHF. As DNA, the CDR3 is TGTGCCAGCAGCTCGTGGCGGAACAATCAGCCCCAGCATTTT.